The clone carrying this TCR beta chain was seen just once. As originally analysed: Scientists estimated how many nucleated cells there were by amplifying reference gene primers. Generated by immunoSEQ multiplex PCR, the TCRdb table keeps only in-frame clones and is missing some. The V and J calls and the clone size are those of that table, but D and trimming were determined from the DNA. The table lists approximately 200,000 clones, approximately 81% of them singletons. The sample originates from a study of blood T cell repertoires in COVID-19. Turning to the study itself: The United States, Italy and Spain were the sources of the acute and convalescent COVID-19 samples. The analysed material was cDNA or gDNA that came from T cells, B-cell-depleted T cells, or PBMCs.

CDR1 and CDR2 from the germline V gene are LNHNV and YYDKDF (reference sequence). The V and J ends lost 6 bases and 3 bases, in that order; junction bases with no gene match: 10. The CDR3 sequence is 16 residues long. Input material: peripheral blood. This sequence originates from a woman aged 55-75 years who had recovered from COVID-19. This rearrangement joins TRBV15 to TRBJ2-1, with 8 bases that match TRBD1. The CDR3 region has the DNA TGTGCCACCAGAAGCTACAGGGGGTACGACTACAATGAGCAGTTCTTC. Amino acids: CATRSYRGYDYNEQFF.